This T cell receptor (beta chain) is drawn from a study of T cell responses to AZD1222 COVID-19 vaccine. Study overall: The analysis combined second doses at about 4 or about 12 weeks.

This clone was seen a single time. Profiled with immunoSEQ multiplex PCR; TCRdb holds only in-frame clones, not every one. The table lists approximately 180,000 clones, about 85% of them singletons. This CDR3 has 15 residues. V shed 3 bases and J shed 7 bases, with 15 bases lying between them. CDR1 is LGHDT and CDR2 is YNNKEL in the germline V gene (reference sequence). V and J are TRBV3-1 (or the pseudogene TRBV3-2) and TRBJ2-2, with TRBD1 as a possible D gene (6 bases). This TCR was sampled from an adult in good health. Specimen: peripheral blood, collected on day 0 of AZD1222 vaccination. CDR3 nucleotides: TGTGCCAGCAGCCAGGACACTACAGGGCTCGGGGAGCTGTTTTTT. This translates into CASSQDTTGLGELFF.